These 13 T cell receptor beta chains came from one sample sequenced in a study of shared T cell receptors in the human thymus listed by TCRdb under 2021. Library construction relied on the immunoSEQ multiplex PCR assay. TCRdb stores this immuneACCESS table with in-frame sequences only. Part of the clones is absent; in the studies checked, under half of the shortfall reflects unresolved V genes, and no reason is known for the rest. For this sample the table gives some 640,000 clones, of which 87% were detected only once. Roughly 0.0086% of the sample is taken by the ten largest. The same sample was also studied in work on human thymus T cells.

Sequenced material: thymocytes. These receptors all stem from a boy younger than two with a congenital heart defect. Donor details come from another sample of the same person, matched by shared clones.

V gene TRBV28 combines with J gene TRBJ2-7; possible D gene TRBD1, 5 bases. Trimming stripped 6 bases from V and 0 bases from J, with 18 bases between. The length of the CDR3 is 16 residues. Germline loops: CDR1 MDHEN, CDR2 SYDVKM. CDR3 region: CASSPTLGQRSYEQYF. Written as DNA, the CDR3 is TGTGCCAGCAGCCCCACGTTGGGGCAGCGCTCCTACGAGCAGTACTTC.

The rearrangement joins TRBV29-1 to TRBJ1-1; weak D call: TRBD1 (6 bases). Germline-derived CDR1 and CDR2 are SQVTM and ANQGSEA. Trimming took off 5 bases at V and 5 bases at J, with 18 bases between the two ends. This CDR3 comprises 14 residues. Written as DNA, the CDR3 is TGCAGCGTTCTCAACAGGGTTAGTAGGACTGAAGCTTTCTTT. It codes for CSVLNRVSRTEAFF.

The rearrangement joins TRBV9 to TRBJ2-1, with 8 bases that match TRBD2. Germline V gene data show CDR1 as SGDLS and CDR2 as YYNGEE. The CDR3 totals 14 residues. Trimming cost V 4 bases and J 6 bases; bases outside gene matches: 6. CDR3 region: CASSLTGTSNEQFF. The CDR3 coding sequence is TGTGCCAGCAGCTTGACCGGGACTAGCAATGAGCAGTTCTTC.

The chain is built from TRBV4-3 and TRBJ1-1; a possible D gene is TRBD1 (6 bases). The germline V and J ends were trimmed by 0 bases and 9 bases, with 26 bases remaining between them. The CDR3 is made up of 18 amino acids. CDR1 is LGHNA and CDR2 is YSLEER in the germline V gene. The CDR3 sequence: CASSQEGDSRGGRLKAFF. DNA for the CDR3: TGCGCCAGCAGCCAAGAAGGGGACTCGAGGGGGGGACGACTGAAAGCTTTCTTT.

V is TRBV4-3 and J is TRBJ2-2; D is uncertain. CDR3 length equals 13 residues. Trimming removed 4 bases at V and 7 bases at J, with 10 bases between. The germline CDR1 and CDR2 sequences are LGHNA and YSLEER. The CDR3 is CASSLSVVGELFF. The CDR3 DNA sequence: TGCGCCAGCAGCCTGAGCGTTGTCGGGGAGCTGTTTTTT.

The chain carries TRBV5-1 and TRBJ2-6, with TRBD1 as a possible D gene (5 bases). Germline CDR1 and CDR2: SGHRS and YFSETQ. Trimming cost V 1 base and J 1 base, with 12 bases left between them. CDR3 length: 17 amino acids. CDR3: CASSLIDDRSGANVLTF. The CDR3 bases are TGCGCCAGCAGCTTGATTGACGACAGATCTGGGGCCAACGTCCTGACTTTC.

This clone showed up just a few times. J is TRBJ2-7 and V is TRBV6-5; D not resolved. Deletions cut 2 bases from V and 0 bases from J, with 14 bases between. Per germline, CDR1 MNHEY and CDR2 SVGAGI. CDR3 length: 16 residues. CDR3 in DNA: TGTGCCAGCAGTTACCATGAAAGGAGTAGCTCCTACGAGCAGTACTTC. Its translation: CASSYHERSSSYEQYF.

The V gene is TRBV5-1, the J gene TRBJ2-1; a possible D gene is TRBD2 (7 bases). Trimming removed 6 bases at V and 0 bases at J, with 28 bases between. The CDR3 length is 20 residues. Germline values: CDR1 SGHRS, CDR2 YFSETQ. For the CDR3, the DNA is TGCGCCAGCACCCTATTAGCGCGGGAGAGGGGGTTCGGCTCCTACAATGAGCAGTTCTTC. Translated: CASTLLARERGFGSYNEQFF.

This clone was recorded a few times. The J gene is TRBJ1-1, the V gene TRBV4-3, with 7 bases fitting TRBD1. V trimming: 2 bases; J trimming: 4 bases; junction bases outside the gene matches: 10. Germline loops: CDR1 LGHNA, CDR2 YSLEER. CDR3 size: 16 residues. CDR3 protein: CASSQSQTGLGTEAFF. CDR3 bases: TGCGCCAGCAGCCAATCTCAGACAGGGCTGGGCACTGAAGCTTTCTTT.

The chain is built from TRBV5-1 and TRBJ2-1; TRBD2 aligns across 9 bases. CDR1 SGHRS and CDR2 YFSETQ come from the germline V gene. The CDR3 consists of 16 residues. The trim removed 4 bases at V and 6 bases at J, leaving 11 bases unmatched. This CDR3 reads CASSPGVAGAPNEQFF. DNA of the CDR3: TGCGCCAGCAGCCCCGGGGTAGCGGGGGCCCCCAATGAGCAGTTCTTC. Filled out from reference TRBV5-1 and TRBJ2-1, the complete variable domain reads KAGVTQTPRYLIKTRGQQVTLSCSPISGHRSVSWYQQTPGQGLQFLFEYFSETQRNKGNFPGRFSGRQFSNSRSEMNVSTLELGDSALYLCASSPGVAGAPNEQFFGPGTRLTVL.

The CDR3, as DNA: TGTGCCAGCAGTGAATACCCGGACAGGGGCTACAATGAGCAGTTCTTC. Its protein product is CASSEYPDRGYNEQFF. The chain has TRBV25-1 and TRBJ2-1, with 9 nucleotides matching TRBD1. V shed 0 bases, J shed 3 bases, and the junction held 3 bases outside the gene matches. Germline V CDR1 and CDR2: MGHDK, SYGVNS. CDR3 length equals 16 residues.

The V call is TRBV28, the J call TRBJ1-5; 9 bases are shared with TRBD1. After removal of 7 bases from V and 7 bases from J, the junction contained 5 bases not matched to a gene. This CDR3 spans 13 amino acids. Per the germline V gene, CDR1 is MDHEN and CDR2 is SYDVKM. DNA of the CDR3: TGTGCCAGCAATAAGGACAGGGGCCAGCCCCAGCATTTT. Encoded protein: CASNKDRGQPQHF.

The chain carries TRBV2 and TRBJ1-5; unclear D gene. V lost 1 base and J lost 3, with 13 bases in between. CDR1 is SNHLY, CDR2 FYNNEI, per germline. This CDR3 is built from 16 residues. CDR3 region: CASSEGPPTHNQPQHF. In DNA form, the CDR3 reads TGTGCCAGCAGTGAAGGTCCCCCCACTCACAATCAGCCCCAGCATTTT.